This T cell receptor (beta chain) originates from a study of blood T cell repertoires in COVID-19. Only in-frame clones appear in the TCRdb table, and some are missing; sequencing was by immunoSEQ multiplex PCR. The profile shows 200,000 to 250,000 clones, around 89% of them singletons. In germline, CDR1 is SEHNR, CDR2 FQNEAQ (reference sequence). With 5 bases clipped from V and 4 bases from J, the junction kept 6 bases outside the gene matches. CDR3 length: 15 amino acids. Each participant's cohort was designated according to participant-reported clinical history. This sequence joins TRBV7-9 and TRBJ2-4; TRBD1 aligns across 9 bases. The specimen sequenced was PBMCs or T cells enriched from blood (not recorded which). This clonotype was obtained from a woman aged 25-40 years who had recovered from COVID-19. In nucleotides, the CDR3 is TGTGCCAGCAGCGCACAGGGGGCTGCGAAAAACATTCAGTACTTC. Its protein is CASSAQGAAKNIQYF.